Listed here is a single T cell receptor beta chain. The germline gives CDR1 MDHEN, CDR2 SYDVKM. The CDR3 is 17 residues long. The ends were cut back, 6 bases at V and 7 bases at J, with 28 bases in the middle. Random hexamers were used to reverse transcribe the RNA input (about 0.45 to 1 ug). Amplification of TCR beta CDR3 used immunoSEQ multiplex PCR across 54 Vbeta and 13 Jbeta. TCRdb independently ran MiXCR on the immunoSEQ multiplex PCR reads; one entry per CDR3 protein. The repertoire holds more than 150,000 distinct CDR3 sequences, with 90% to 95% as singletons. This specimen belongs to a study of CD8 T cells in Susac syndrome. TCR beta sequencing covered blood CD8+ and CD4+ T cells. Negative isolation was used for CD8+ and CD4+ T cells and FACS enrichment for TEMRA cells.

What was sequenced was CD4+ T cells from PBMCs. J is TRBJ2-7 and V is TRBV28; D possibly corresponds to TRBD2 (6 bases). This receptor was obtained from a human donor in good health. CDR3 nucleotides: TGTGCCAGCAGACCCGGCCCGGGAGAGCCCAAAGCATGGGAGCAGTACTTC. Translation: CASRPGPGEPKAWEQYF.